This TCR beta chain was identified in a study of blood T cell repertoires in COVID-19. About the study: COVID-19 samples, acute and convalescent, were from the United States, Italy and Spain. T cells, B-cell-depleted T cells, or PBMCs supplied cDNA or gDNA.

Authors' analysis steps: Nucleated cell counts were estimated from reference gene primer amplification. Measured with immunoSEQ multiplex PCR; TCRdb has only the in-frame clones, and not every one. Clone size and V and J calls were adopted from that table, with D and trimming inferred from the DNA. Among hundreds of thousands of clones listed, about 89% were seen once. The CDR3 length is 15 residues. Germline CDR1 and CDR2: MDHEN and SYDVKM. Between the trimmed V and J ends, which lost 1 base and 0 bases, there was a span of 9 bases. The source of this sequence is a woman aged 60-75 years who had recovered from COVID-19. Sequencing was carried out using peripheral blood. V is TRBV28 and J is TRBJ1-2; weak D call: TRBD1 (5 bases). The CDR3 here is CASSLYQTANYGYTF. The CDR3 DNA follows: TGTGCCAGCAGTTTATACCAGACAGCTAACTATGGCTACACCTTC.